This T cell receptor (beta chain) stems from a study of identical twins. The CDR3 is 15 residues long. The V segment lost 3 bases and the J segment 4 bases; nucleotides outside the gene matches: 6. CDR1 and CDR2 (germline): SGDLS, YYNGEE. The study's findings and limits: The abundant beta clonotypes from cord blood had fewer insertions, and memory repertoires had none of this. Twin-shared out-of-frame alpha sequences showed excess low generation probability.

This clonotype was counted at least ten times. Its antigen is not known. Template switching (which added a universal primer site) was used, and cDNA carried unique molecular identifiers. Using its own MiXCR run on the 5' RACE reads, TCRdb lists one record per CDR3 protein. The repertoire holds roughly 290,000 distinct CDR3 sequences, with roughly 8.6% as singletons. Separately, the same data were catalogued under a study of yellow fever vaccine responses in identical twins. That paper adds: Twins reportedly had a vaccine T cell response that seemed partly convergent, partly personalized.

The TCR was taken from a young woman in good health. The sequencing input was memory (CD45RO+) T cells sorted from blood. V and J are TRBV9 and TRBJ2-3; 9 bases agree with TRBD2. CDR3 residues: CASSALAGRSDTQYF. As DNA, the CDR3 is TGTGCCAGCAGCGCCCTAGCGGGAAGGTCAGATACGCAGTATTTT.